These 27 T cell receptor beta chains came from one sample sequenced in a study of monozygotic twins with inflammatory bowel disease. TCRdb re-called the 5' RACE reads; one entry per CDR3 protein, DNA not given. Its clone listing holds some 200,000 distinct CDR3 sequences. Sequenced sample: blood. Every receptor here comes from a human donor with ulcerative colitis or Crohn's disease, or a healthy co-twin of an affected twin (not recorded which).

The genes are TRBV7-2 and TRBJ2-1; the TCRdb D gene call, TRBD1, has no DNA to confirm it. Germline loops: CDR1 SGHTA, CDR2 FQGNSA. CDR3 length: 16 residues. The CDR3 here is CASSLEGASSYNEQFF.

V is TRBV25-1 and J is TRBJ2-1; the D call from TCRdb, TRBD1, cannot be confirmed without DNA. The CDR3 is 13 amino acids. The V gene's germline CDR1 is MGHDK and CDR2 SYGVNS. The CDR3 is CASSRTGSNEQFF.

The rearrangement links TRBV6-2 or TRBV6-3 to TRBJ2-3; TCRdb proposes TRBD2, but this gene call is untestable without DNA. CDR1 and CDR2 (germline): MNHEY, SVGEGT. The CDR3 consists of 18 residues. This chain's CDR3 is CASSYRAGGNPSTDTQYF.

The chain uses TRBV11-1 and TRBJ2-1; checking the TCRdb D call of TRBD1 is not possible without DNA. The CDR3 covers 13 residues. The germline CDR1 and CDR2 sequences are SGHAT and FQDESV (reference sequence). The CDR3 sequence: CASSGQEYNEQFF.

This chain links TRBV11-2 with TRBJ1-4. The V gene's germline CDR1 is SGHAT and CDR2 FQNNGV. This CDR3 has 16 residues. Here the CDR3 reads CASSSTGGSTNEKLFF.

V is TRBV6-5 and J is TRBJ2-7. CDR1 and CDR2 from the germline V gene are MNHEY and SVGAGI. The CDR3 covers 14 residues. The CDR3 loop is CASSYSPSYYEQYF.

J is TRBJ1-5 and V is TRBV2; TCRdb outputs TRBD1, but without DNA this stays unchecked. CDR3 length: 14 residues. Germline assignment: CDR1 SNHLY and CDR2 FYNNEI. The CDR3 sequence: CASSTRGGNQPQHF.

The rearrangement joins TRBV7-3 to TRBJ1-6; TCRdb picks TRBD1, but there is no DNA to check that call. Germline V gene lookup returns CDR1 SGHTA and CDR2 FQGTGA. The CDR3 has 15 amino acids. The CDR3 region is CASSLFPGVNSPLHF.

The genes are TRBV29-1 and TRBJ2-1. Looked up from germline, CDR1 is SQVTM and CDR2 is ANQGSEA. CDR3 size: 11 residues. The CDR3 sequence: CSVARNNEQFF.

The rearrangement links TRBV7-3 to TRBJ2-2; the D call from TCRdb, TRBD1, cannot be confirmed without DNA. Germline loops: CDR1 SGHTA, CDR2 FQGTGA. The CDR3 sequence is 15 residues long. This CDR3 reads CASSSGMSGTGELFF.

The chain combines TRBV2 with TRBJ1-6. In germline, CDR1 is SNHLY, CDR2 FYNNEI. This CDR3 region has 15 residues. CDR3 protein: CASTWEGGHNSPLHF.

V usage is TRBV5-1 and J usage is TRBJ1-6. Looked up from germline, CDR1 is SGHRS and CDR2 is YFSETQ. CDR3 length: 16 amino acids. Here the CDR3 reads CASSLAAAAANSPLHF.

The chain employs TRBV3-1 and TRBJ2-7; there is no DNA to check the TCRdb D call of TRBD1. This CDR3 spans 14 amino acids. Per the germline V gene, CDR1 is LGHDT and CDR2 is YNNKEL (reference sequence). The CDR3 protein is CASSERTGVYEQYF.

V gene TRBV6-1 combines with J gene TRBJ1-6; TCRdb's D gene call, TRBD1, goes unchecked for lack of DNA. The CDR3 has 14 residues. Germline V gene lookup returns CDR1 MNHNS and CDR2 SASEGT. The CDR3 region is CASRPGPNNSPLHF.

The chain joins TRBV14 to TRBJ2-2; TCRdb's D gene call, TRBD1, goes unchecked for lack of DNA. CDR1 SGHDN and CDR2 FVKESK come from the germline V gene. The CDR3 is made up of 18 amino acids. The CDR3 protein is CASSLRRSKGENTGELFF.

The chain recombines TRBV5-1 with TRBJ2-6. Germline lookup yields CDR1 SGHRS and CDR2 YFSETQ. The CDR3 totals 15 residues. The CDR3 protein is CASSYDGSGANVLTF. Looking up the rest from reference TRBV5-1 and TRBJ2-6 gives the full variable domain: KAGVTQTPRYLIKTRGQQVTLSCSPISGHRSVSWYQQTPGQGLQFLFEYFSETQRNKGNFPGRFSGRQFSNSRSEMNVSTLELGDSALYLCASSYDGSGANVLTFGAGSRLTVL.

V and J are TRBV27 and TRBJ2-7; without DNA, the TCRdb call of TRBD1 cannot be checked. Germline V CDR1 and CDR2: MNHEY, SMNVEV (reference sequence). This CDR3 has 14 amino acids. This chain's CDR3 is CASSPWDRGSEQYF.

The rearrangement uses TRBV18 and TRBJ2-7; TCRdb selects TRBD1, and the lack of DNA leaves this call unchecked. Germline lookup yields CDR1 KGHSH and CDR2 LQKENI. The CDR3 covers 14 residues. Here the CDR3 reads CASSPGQGYEEQYF.

The chain links TRBV7-2 to TRBJ1-3. The germline CDR1 and CDR2 sequences are SGHTA and FQGNSA. This CDR3 has 16 amino acids. CDR3 amino acids: CASSSNSATTGNTIYF. The entire variable domain, with the rest obtained from reference TRBV7-2 and TRBJ1-3, is as follows: GAGVSQSPSNKVTEKGKDVELRCDPISGHTALYWYRQSLGQGLEFLIYFQGNSAPDKSGLPSDRFSAERTGGSVSTLTIQRTQQEDSAVYLCASSSNSATTGNTIYFGEGSWLTVV.

CDR3 residues: CASSPLAGRRTDTQYF. This sequence joins TRBV6-1 and TRBJ2-3; TCRdb reports TRBD2, a call that lacks DNA to check it against. CDR1 MNHNS and CDR2 SASEGT come from the germline V gene. CDR3 length: 16 residues.

V usage is TRBV20-1 and J usage is TRBJ2-7. Germline-derived CDR1 and CDR2 are DFQATT and SNEGSKA (reference sequence). CDR3 length: 16 residues. The CDR3 is CSARAFLATIVDEQYF.

The V gene is TRBV11-1, the J gene TRBJ2-3; absent DNA, TCRdb's TRBD2 call cannot be checked. Germline values: CDR1 SGHAT, CDR2 FQDESV (reference sequence). This CDR3 spans 18 amino acids. Here the CDR3 reads CASSPGLAGRPPADTQYF. The full variable domain, its missing parts supplied by reference TRBV11-1 and TRBJ2-3, is EAEVAQSPRYKITEKSQAVAFWCDPISGHATLYWYRQILGQGPELLVQFQDESVVDDSQLPKDRFSAERLKGVDSTLKIQPAELGDSAMYLCASSPGLAGRPPADTQYFGPGTRLTVL.

The chain carries TRBV7-3 and TRBJ2-7; checking the TCRdb D call of TRBD1 is not possible without DNA. The CDR3 consists of 15 residues. CDR1 and CDR2 from the germline V gene are SGHTA and FQGTGA. This chain's CDR3 is CASSLGGGQAYEQYF.

The rearrangement joins TRBV7-9 to TRBJ1-6; the D call of TRBD1 rests on TCRdb alone, since no DNA is present to check it. Germline V gene lookup returns CDR1 SEHNR and CDR2 FQNEAQ (reference sequence). The CDR3 runs to 15 residues. The CDR3 sequence is CASSWQDISNSPLHF.

The genes are TRBV10-2 and TRBJ1-5; TCRdb's assignment of TRBD1 cannot be checked, as there is no DNA. The CDR3 consists of 15 residues. Per the germline V gene, CDR1 is WSHSY and CDR2 is SAAADI. The CDR3 protein is CASSEGQGANQPQHF.

The chain joins TRBV19 to TRBJ1-1; TCRdb lists TRBD1, though no DNA is available to test this call. CDR1 LNHDA and CDR2 SQIVND come from the germline V gene (reference sequence). The CDR3 extends over 14 amino acids. CDR3 in amino acids: CASSAPEVNTEAFF.

V is TRBV7-6 and J is TRBJ2-2. Germline CDR1 reads SGHVS; CDR2 reads FNYEAQ. CDR3 length: 12 amino acids. This CDR3 reads CASSLLPGELFF.